This is a list of T cell receptor beta chains from one sample in a study of CD8+CD57+ T cells in acquired aplastic anemia. Each CDR3 protein is one row after TCRdb ran MiXCR on the reads. The repertoire holds 100,000 to 150,000 distinct CDR3 sequences, 30% to 45% seen once, with around 2.7% in the top ten. The sample was sorted CD4+, CD8+, or CD8+CD57+ T cells (not recorded which) from PBMCs. These receptors were obtained from a human donor with aplastic anemia. Both conserved end residues are part of each CDR3. D genes are given only for firm matches. Clone size appears in some rows only: once, few, many, or a class for an expanded clone.

size,D,J,V,CDR3,DNA
many,NA,TRBJ1-2,TRBV28,CASTMGSHYGYTF,TGTGCCAGCACCATGGGATCTCACTATGGCTACACCTTC
NA,TRBD1,TRBJ1-1,TRBV5-1,CASSALGQGNTEAFF,TGCGCCAGCAGCGCCCTGGGACAGGGGAACACTGAAGCTTTCTTT
NA,TRBD1,TRBJ2-7,TRBV11-2,CASSLVGQFDEQYF,TGTGCCAGCAGCTTAGTGGGACAGTTCGACGAGCAGTACTTC
NA,NA,TRBJ2-5,TRBV2,CAASSATTTETQYF,TGTGCCGCCAGCAGTGCTACGACGACAGAGACCCAGTACTTC
NA,NA,TRBJ2-6,TRBV6-1,CASRETGNGANVLTF,TGTGCCAGCAGGGAAACAGGGAACGGGGCCAACGTCCTGACTTTC
many,NA,TRBJ2-5,TRBV10-3,CAISAAKGAQYF,TGTGCCATCAGTGCCGCTAAGGGGGCCCAGTACTTC
NA,TRBD1,TRBJ2-3,TRBV11-2,CASSLGDSYTDTQYF,TGTGCCAGCAGCTTAGGGGACAGTTACACAGATACGCAGTATTTT
NA,TRBD2,TRBJ2-1,TRBV12-3/TRBV12-4,CASSSRLAGGLSSYNEQFF,TGTGCCAGCAGTTCGCGACTAGCGGGGGGTCTTAGCTCCTACAATGAGCAGTTCTTC
few,NA,TRBJ2-1,TRBV24-1,CAASGSRGVGNEQFF,TGTGCCGCGTCGGGAAGCAGGGGGGTGGGGAATGAGCAGTTCTTC
few,NA,TRBJ2-7,TRBV7-9,CASSSPRTGSYEQYF,TGTGCCAGCAGCTCCCCCCGGACGGGATCCTACGAGCAGTACTTC
once,NA,TRBJ1-3,TRBV9,CASSVNPLTRSGSGNTIYF,TGTGCCAGCAGCGTAAATCCCTTGACACGCAGTGGCTCTGGAAACACCATATATTTT
NA,NA,TRBJ2-1,TRBV29-1,CSVEGRGYNEQFF,TGCAGCGTTGAAGGCAGGGGATACAATGAGCAGTTCTTC
many,NA,TRBJ2-2,TRBV19,CASSIAAANTGELFF,TGTGCCAGTAGTATCGCAGCCGCGAACACCGGGGAGCTGTTTTTT
NA,NA,TRBJ2-7,TRBV20-1,CSARGPADRAYEQYF,TGCAGTGCTAGAGGTCCGGCGGACAGAGCCTACGAGCAGTACTTC
NA,NA,TRBJ1-4,TRBV18,CASSPNPGLAEKLFF,TGTGCCAGCTCACCGAATCCAGGGCTGGCTGAAAAACTGTTTTTT
NA,TRBD2,TRBJ2-1,TRBV5-1,CASRWTSGGMFF,TGCGCCAGCCGGTGGACTAGCGGGGGGATGTTCTTC
many,NA,TRBJ1-2,TRBV5-6,CASSLAMGVGYGYTF,TGTGCCAGCAGCCTTGCTATGGGGGTGGGCTATGGCTACACCTTC
NA,NA,TRBJ1-6,TRBV7-2,CASSLLLDKPLHF,TGTGCCAGCAGCTTACTATTGGACAAGCCCCTCCACTTT
NA,TRBD1,TRBJ1-1,TRBV18,CASSSPQGPEAFF,TGTGCCAGCTCATCACCACAGGGGCCTGAAGCTTTCTTT
NA,NA,TRBJ1-6,TRBV2,CASSEHRNNSPLHF,TGTGCCAGCAGTGAGCACCGGAATAATTCACCCCTCCACTTT
many,NA,TRBJ2-6,TRBV12-3/TRBV12-4,CASSLSGLGANVLTF,TGTGCCAGCAGTTTATCGGGACTTGGGGCCAACGTCCTGACTTTC
medium-sized,TRBD1,TRBJ2-1,TRBV29-1,CSVDGTDNEQFF,TGCAGCGTTGATGGGACAGACAATGAGCAGTTCTTC
few,NA,TRBJ2-7,TRBV19,CASASGYEQYF,TGTGCCAGTGCCTCGGGCTACGAGCAGTACTTC
NA,NA,TRBJ2-1,TRBV5-4,CASSFGGQYNEQFF,TGTGCCAGCAGCTTCGGGGGCCAGTACAATGAGCAGTTCTTC
NA,NA,TRBJ2-7,TRBV10-2,CASSEMQAYEQYF,TGCGCCAGCAGTGAGATGCAGGCCTACGAGCAGTACTTC
medium-sized,NA,TRBJ2-2,TRBV10-3,CASQGNGELFF,TGTGCCTCACAGGGTAACGGGGAGCTGTTTTTT
few,NA,TRBJ2-3,TRBV6-5,CASSYGPGAGTQYF,TGTGCCAGCAGTTACGGTCCAGGGGCTGGTACGCAGTATTTT
NA,NA,TRBJ1-5,TRBV5-5,CASSLGGDSNRPQHF,TGTGCCAGCAGCTTGGGTGGGGATAGCAATCGGCCTCAGCATTTT
NA,NA,TRBJ2-2,TRBV6-5,CASSYEARINTGELFF,TGTGCCAGCAGTTACGAGGCCAGGATAAACACCGGGGAGCTGTTTTTT
many,NA,TRBJ1-6,TRBV7-2,CATWDYNSPLHF,TGTGCCACTTGGGACTATAATTCACCCCTCCACTTT
NA,NA,TRBJ1-1,TRBV19,CASRPTSLRTEAFF,TGTGCCAGTAGACCAACATCTTTGAGGACTGAAGCTTTCTTT
NA,NA,TRBJ2-3,TRBV29-1,CSVDPGARSDTQYF,TGCAGCGTTGATCCCGGAGCACGGTCAGATACGCAGTATTTT
many,NA,TRBJ2-3,TRBV14,CASSPLDWADTQYF,TGTGCCAGCAGCCCTCTGGATTGGGCAGATACGCAGTATTTT
NA,NA,TRBJ2-3,TRBV7-3,CASSLGWLSTDTQYF,TGTGCCAGCAGCTTAGGTTGGCTTTCCACAGATACGCAGTATTTT
many,TRBD1,TRBJ1-1,TRBV11-2,CASSLYRGGVDTEAFF,TGTGCCAGCAGCTTATATCGAGGGGGCGTCGACACTGAAGCTTTCTTT
many,NA,TRBJ2-3,TRBV11-1,CASSRGLKHTDTQYF,TGTGCCAGCAGCCGAGGACTAAAGCACACAGATACGCAGTATTTT
many,TRBD1,TRBJ1-2,TRBV7-2,CASSKQQGGNYGYTF,TGTGCCAGCAGCAAACAACAGGGGGGGAATTATGGCTACACCTTC
NA,TRBD2,TRBJ2-7,TRBV6-5,CASSYTRTSGGAYEQYF,TGTGCCAGCAGTTATACTAGGACTAGCGGGGGGGCCTACGAGCAGTACTTC
once,NA,TRBJ2-2,TRBV10-2,CASSERRGEELFF,TGCGCCAGCAGTGAGCGTCGGGGTGAGGAGCTGTTTTTT
few,TRBD2,TRBJ2-1,TRBV6-1,CASSESPAGGRFF,TGTGCCAGCAGTGAAAGCCCAGCGGGGGGTCGGTTCTTC
NA,TRBD1,TRBJ1-5,TRBV12-3/TRBV12-4,CASSPGTGPNSNQPQHF,TGTGCCAGCAGTCCCGGGACAGGCCCGAATAGCAATCAGCCCCAGCATTTT
few,NA,TRBJ1-2,TRBV7-2,CASSLAEQSYGYTF,TGTGCCAGCAGCTTAGCAGAACAGTCCTATGGCTACACCTTC
NA,TRBD2,TRBJ2-3,TRBV7-3,CASSLLAADTQYF,TGTGCCAGCTCACTACTAGCGGCAGATACGCAGTATTTT
few,NA,TRBJ1-1,TRBV11-2,CASSLNRVSEAFF,TGTGCCAGCAGCCTAAACAGGGTATCCGAAGCTTTCTTT
many,NA,TRBJ2-3,TRBV6-5,CASSYGGGLDTDTQYF,TGTGCCAGCAGTTACGGAGGCGGGCTGGACACAGATACGCAGTATTTT